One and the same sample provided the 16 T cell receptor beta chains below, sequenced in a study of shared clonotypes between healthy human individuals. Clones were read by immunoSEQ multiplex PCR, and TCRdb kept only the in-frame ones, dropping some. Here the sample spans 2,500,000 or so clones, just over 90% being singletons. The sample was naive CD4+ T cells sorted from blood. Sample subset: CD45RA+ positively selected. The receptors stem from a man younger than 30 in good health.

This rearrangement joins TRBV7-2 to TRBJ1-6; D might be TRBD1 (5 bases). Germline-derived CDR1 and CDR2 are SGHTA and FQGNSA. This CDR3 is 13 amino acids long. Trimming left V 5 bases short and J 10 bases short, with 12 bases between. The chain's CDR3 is CASSGGGTSPLHF. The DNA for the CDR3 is TGTGCCAGCAGCGGAGGCGGGACCTCACCCCTCCACTTT. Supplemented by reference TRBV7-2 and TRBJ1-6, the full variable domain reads GAGVSQSPSNKVTEKGKDVELRCDPISGHTALYWYRQSLGQGLEFLIYFQGNSAPDKSGLPSDRFSAERTGGSVSTLTIQRTQQEDSAVYLCASSGGGTSPLHFGNGTRLTVT.

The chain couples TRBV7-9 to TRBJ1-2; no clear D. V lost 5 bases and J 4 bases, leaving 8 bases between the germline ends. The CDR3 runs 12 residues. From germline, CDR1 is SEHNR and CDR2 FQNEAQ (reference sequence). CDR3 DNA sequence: TGTGCCAGCAGCCAACGGGCCTATGGCTACACCTTC. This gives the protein CASSQRAYGYTF.

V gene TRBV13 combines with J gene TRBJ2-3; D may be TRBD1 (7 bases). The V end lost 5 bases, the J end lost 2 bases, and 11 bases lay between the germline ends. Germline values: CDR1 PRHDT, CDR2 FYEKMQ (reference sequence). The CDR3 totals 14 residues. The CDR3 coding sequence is TGTGCCAGCAGCGCGGGACAGATCACAGATACGCAGTATTTT. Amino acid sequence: CASSAGQITDTQYF.

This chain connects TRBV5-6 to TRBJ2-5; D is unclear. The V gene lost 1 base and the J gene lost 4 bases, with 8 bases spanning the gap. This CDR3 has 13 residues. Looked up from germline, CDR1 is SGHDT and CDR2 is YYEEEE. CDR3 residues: CASSLFGRETQYF. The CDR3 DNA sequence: TGTGCCAGCAGCTTGTTTGGTCGAGAGACCCAGTACTTC.

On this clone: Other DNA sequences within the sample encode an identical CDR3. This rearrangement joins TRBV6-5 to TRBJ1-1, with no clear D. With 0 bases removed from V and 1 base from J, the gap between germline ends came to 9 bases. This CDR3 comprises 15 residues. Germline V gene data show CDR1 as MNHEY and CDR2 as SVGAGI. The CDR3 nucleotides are TGTGCCAGCAGTTACTCGTCGGCGGGGAACACTGAAGCTTTCTTT. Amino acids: CASSYSSAGNTEAFF.

The CDR3 sequence is CASSPMGQNNEQFF. CDR3 sequence (DNA): TGTGCCAGCTCACCGATGGGACAGAACAATGAGCAGTTCTTC. The chain is built from TRBV18 and TRBJ2-1; 7 bases are a match to TRBD1. Germline CDR1 is KGHSH and CDR2 is LQKENI. After removal of 3 bases from V and 5 bases from J, the junction contained 4 bases not matched to a gene. This CDR3 region has 14 residues.

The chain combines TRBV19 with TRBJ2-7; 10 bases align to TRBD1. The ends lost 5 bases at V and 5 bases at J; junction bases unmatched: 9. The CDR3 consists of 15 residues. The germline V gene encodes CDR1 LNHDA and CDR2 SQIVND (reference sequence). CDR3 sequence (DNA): TGTGCCAGTAGTTCGACGGGACAGGGGAGGAACGAGCAGTACTTC. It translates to CASSSTGQGRNEQYF.

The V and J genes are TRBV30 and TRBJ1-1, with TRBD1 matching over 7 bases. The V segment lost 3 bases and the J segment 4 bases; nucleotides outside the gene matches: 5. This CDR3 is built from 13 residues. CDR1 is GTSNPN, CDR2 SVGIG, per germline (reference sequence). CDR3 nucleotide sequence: TGTGCCTGGAGCTTCGCAGGGGGCACTGAAGCTTTCTTT. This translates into CAWSFAGGTEAFF.

In DNA form, the CDR3 reads TGTGCCAGCAGCCCGGGCGGGGGGCAGGGACAGCCCCAGCATTTT. Protein sequence: CASSPGGGQGQPQHF. The V call is TRBV9, the J call TRBJ1-5, with a possible D match to TRBD1 (6 bases). The CDR3 runs 15 residues. Germline values: CDR1 SGDLS, CDR2 YYNGEE. V lost 4 bases to trimming and J lost 7 bases, with 18 bases between them.

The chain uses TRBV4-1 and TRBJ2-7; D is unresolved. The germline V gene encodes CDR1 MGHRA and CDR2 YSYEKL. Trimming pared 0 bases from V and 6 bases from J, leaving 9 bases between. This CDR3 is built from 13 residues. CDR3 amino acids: CASSQDLSGEQYF. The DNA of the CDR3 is TGCGCCAGCAGCCAAGATTTATCCGGCGAGCAGTACTTC.

The CDR3 is CASSQARDRGGGPYEQYF. In DNA form, the CDR3 reads TGTGCCAGCTCACAAGCCCGGGACAGGGGAGGAGGACCCTACGAGCAGTACTTC. The gene calls are TRBV18 and TRBJ2-7; 10 bases map to TRBD1. Germline values: CDR1 KGHSH, CDR2 LQKENI. The CDR3 length is 18 residues. Trimming cost V 4 bases and J 2 bases; bases outside gene matches: 14.

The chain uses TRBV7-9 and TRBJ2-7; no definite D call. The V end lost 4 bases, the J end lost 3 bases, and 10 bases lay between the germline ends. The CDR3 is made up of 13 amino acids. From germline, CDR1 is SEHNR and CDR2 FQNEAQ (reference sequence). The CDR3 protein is CASSSGPFYEQYF. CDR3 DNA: TGTGCCAGCAGCTCCGGACCCTTCTACGAGCAGTACTTC. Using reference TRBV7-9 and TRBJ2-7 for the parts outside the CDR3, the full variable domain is DTGVSQNPRHKITKRGQNVTFRCDPISEHNRLYWYRQTLGQGPEFLTYFQNEAQLEKSRLLSDRFSAERPKGSFSTLEIQRTEQGDSAMYLCASSSGPFYEQYFGPGTRLTVT.

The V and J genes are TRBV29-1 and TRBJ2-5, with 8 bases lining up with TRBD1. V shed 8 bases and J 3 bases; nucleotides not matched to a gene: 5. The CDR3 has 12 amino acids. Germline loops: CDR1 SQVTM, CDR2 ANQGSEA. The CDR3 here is CSTSQGEETQYF. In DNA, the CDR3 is TGCAGCACCTCACAGGGGGAAGAGACCCAGTACTTC.

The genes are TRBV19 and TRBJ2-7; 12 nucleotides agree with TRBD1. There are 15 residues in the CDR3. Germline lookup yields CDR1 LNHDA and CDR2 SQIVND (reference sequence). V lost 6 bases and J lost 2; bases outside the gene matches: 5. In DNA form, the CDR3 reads TGTGCCAGTAGGGGGACAGGGGGCAACCCCTACGAGCAGTACTTC. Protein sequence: CASRGTGGNPYEQYF.

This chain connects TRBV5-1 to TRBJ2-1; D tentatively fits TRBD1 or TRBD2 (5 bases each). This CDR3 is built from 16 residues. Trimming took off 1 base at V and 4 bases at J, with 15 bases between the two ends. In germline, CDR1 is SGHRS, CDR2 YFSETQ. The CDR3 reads CASSLSRDAYYNEQFF. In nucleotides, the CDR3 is TGCGCCAGCAGCTTGTCCCGGGACGCGTATTACAATGAGCAGTTCTTC.

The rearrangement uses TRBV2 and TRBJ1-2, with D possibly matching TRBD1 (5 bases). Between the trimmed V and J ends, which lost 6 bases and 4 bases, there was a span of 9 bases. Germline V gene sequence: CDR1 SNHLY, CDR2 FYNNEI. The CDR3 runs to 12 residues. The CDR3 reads CASRNTGYGYTF. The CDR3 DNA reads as TGTGCCAGCAGGAACACAGGCTATGGCTACACCTTC.